There are a few counts of the clone carrying this T cell receptor beta chain. Its antigen is undetermined. TCR alpha and TCR beta cDNA libraries carrying sample barcodes and UMIs were produced by 5'RACE using constant-segment primers. In TCRdb, the 5' RACE reads were re-called with MiXCR into one record per CDR3 protein. The sample includes about half a million distinct CDR3 sequences, roughly 18% seen only once; the top ten take 9% to 15%. The data stem from a study of T-cell memory formation after mild COVID-19. Study details: In these data, TCR clusters were largely donor specific.

General study results and limits: Researchers found some responding clones in pre-infection memory, a sign that cross-reactive memory joined.

The germline V and J ends were trimmed by 4 bases and 0 bases, with 10 bases remaining between them. Looked up from germline, CDR1 is MGHRA and CDR2 is YSYEKL. This CDR3 has 14 residues. The J gene is TRBJ2-7, the V gene TRBV4-1; the D call may be TRBD1 or TRBD2 (5 bases each). Source material: PBMCs or a T cell subset sorted from them (not recorded which). This receptor was taken from an adult woman who had mild COVID-19 (a few samples of this study predate the infection). Cell type and time point are not known. DNA of the CDR3: TGCGCCAGCAGCCGAGGGACGGCCTCCTACGAGCAGTACTTC. Translated, it gives CASSRGTASYEQYF.